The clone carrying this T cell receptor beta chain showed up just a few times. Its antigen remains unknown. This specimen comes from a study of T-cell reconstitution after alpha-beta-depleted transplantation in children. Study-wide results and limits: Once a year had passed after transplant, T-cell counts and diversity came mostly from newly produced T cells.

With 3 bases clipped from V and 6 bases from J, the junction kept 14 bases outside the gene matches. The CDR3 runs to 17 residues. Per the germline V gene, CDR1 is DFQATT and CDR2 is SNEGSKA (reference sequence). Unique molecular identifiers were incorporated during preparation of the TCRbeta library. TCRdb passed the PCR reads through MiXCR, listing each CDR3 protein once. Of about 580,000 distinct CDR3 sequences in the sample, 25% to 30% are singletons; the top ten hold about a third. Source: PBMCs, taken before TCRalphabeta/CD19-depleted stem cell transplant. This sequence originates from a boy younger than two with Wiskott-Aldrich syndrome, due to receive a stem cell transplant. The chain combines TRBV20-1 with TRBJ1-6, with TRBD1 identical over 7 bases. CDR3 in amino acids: CSARSIQGDWANSPLHF. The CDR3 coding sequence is TGCAGTGCTAGGTCTATTCAGGGGGATTGGGCTAATTCACCCCTCCACTTT.